This TCR beta chain is from a study of blood T cells in healthy people across ages (dated by TCRdb to 2013 to 2016). About the investigation overall: In model experiments, template switching captured about one uniquely barcoded TCR beta cDNA molecule for every two T cells. Two additional independent replicas of 1 million unique cDNA reads from the same blood draw were analyzed for two donors (one aged 18 to 30 and one aged 80 or older). The study measured age-related changes in TCR beta repertoire diversity using deep sequencing normalized with unique cDNA molecular identifiers. To avoid experimental bias, donors of different ages were randomly spread across the sequencing lanes. The donors were split into four age groups: young (average around 15 years), middle-aged (roughly 40), aged (approximately 60) and long-lived (roughly 88).

Library generation was performed with 5' RACE. The run used an Illumina HiSeq 2500. A second PCR of about 7 to 12 cycles was run with a J-beta primer mix and a sample-barcoded 5' primer. Each TCR beta cDNA molecule received a unique molecular identifier from a template-switch 5' adaptor carrying 12 random nucleotides. Each sample yielded at least 2.5 million CDR3-containing paired-end reads. First-strand cDNA was synthesized from all RNA with the Mint cDNA synthesis kit, primed by a TRBC-specific oligonucleotide. After uracil-DNA glycosylase treatment, a first 18-cycle PCR used universal primers M1SS and BC2_uni_R on all cDNA. Per the original workflow: For normalization, 1 million high-quality reads, each with a distinct molecular identifier, were randomly selected from each sample. Reads sharing molecular identifiers were discarded rather than binned into consensus sequences. MiTCR, with a Q25 quality threshold and the strictest error-elimination algorithm, was used for CDR3 identification, clonotype clustering and error correction. A nonparametric unseen species model using Euler transformation provided a lower-bound estimate of total TCR beta diversity. Starting from the raw public reads, TCRdb applied fastp trimming at Q25, assembled clones with MiXCR and retained in-frame beta chains. Merged by CDR3 protein, the rows form single entries marked with the most common genes and DNA. Clone size and V and J calls follow TCRdb, not the original study. The sample profile shows 1.5 million or so distinct CDR3 sequences; 42% of them were found once. The top ten clonotypes cover approximately 7.9% of the sample.

The donors were some 39 Caucasian individuals from Russia, aged roughly 6 to 95 years, who were systemically healthy. Ten milliliters of peripheral blood were drawn from each donor into EDTA-treated Vacutainer tubes. Ficoll-Paque density-gradient centrifugation was used to isolate PBMCs, with at least 7 million per sample. Total RNA, at least 6 micrograms per sample, was extracted from PBMCs with Trizol reagent. Naive CD45RAhigh/CD27high T cell percentages were measured by flow cytometry on a PBMC aliquot from every donor. The V end loses 8 bases and the J end loses 3 bases, and a stretch of 12 bases separates them. The CDR3, cysteine through phenylalanine, is 13 amino acids long. Only the CDR3 part of the read is kept: 39 bases, read in frame from the first base. Summary of the overall study and its limitations: There was a strong correlation between observed TCR beta diversity and the percentage of naive T cells measured by flow cytometry. Observed TCR beta diversity per million T cells fell roughly linearly with age, and a significant reduction was already apparent by age roughly 40. Estimates of total diversity based on one million sequenced T cells were regarded as lower bounds and as underestimates. Compared with the aged group, more naive CD4+ T cells, fewer expanded clones and increased TCR diversity were shown by the long-lived group, suggesting age selection. Because the CMV infection status of the donors was unknown, age-related changes in expanded clonotypes may potentially have been confounded. Bulk unsorted PBMC profiling prevented conclusive comparison of naive and antigen-experienced compartments.

Turning to this clonotype: The clone's antigen remains unknown. No base quality values were provided; no much bigger clone lies one nucleotide off.

This chain is built from TRBV12-3 or TRBV12-4 and TRBJ2-3; confidence is insufficient to name the D gene. The sample was blood. This sequence was found in a woman aged 18-29 years in good health. The bases read TGTGCCAGCCAACCCTTACAGACAGATACGCAGTATTTT. It is translated as CASQPLQTDTQYF.